These 6 T cell receptor beta chains were sequenced from one sample in a study of early T cells in non-severe SARS-CoV-2 infection. TCRdb re-called the 5' RACE reads through MiXCR, storing one row per CDR3 protein. Of fewer than 55,000 distinct CDR3 sequences listed, around a tenth were seen once; the top ten hold less than 5%. Sequenced input: whole blood. The receptors here all came from an adult who was a healthcare worker with PCR-confirmed SARS-CoV-2 infection or an uninfected control (not recorded which).

In this sample, this clonotype turned up a few times. V and J are TRBV4-1 and TRBJ2-3; 7 nucleotides agree with TRBD1. This CDR3 contains 20 residues. V trimming: 0 bases; J trimming: 4 bases; junction bases outside the gene matches: 19. The germline gives CDR1 MGHRA, CDR2 YSYEKL. The CDR3 spells CASSQDPPKGAFGRPDTQYF. The CDR3 DNA sequence: TGCGCCAGCAGCCAAGATCCTCCTAAGGGGGCGTTTGGGCGGCCAGATACGCAGTATTTT.

The table lists this clonotype with many counts. The chain joins TRBV19 to TRBJ1-2; D is possibly TRBD1 (5 bases). Germline CDR1 is LNHDA and CDR2 is SQIVND (reference sequence). The CDR3 is 11 amino acids. Trimming took 5 bases from V and 8 from J, leaving 9 bases between them. The CDR3 sequence: CASSGGDGYTF. CDR3 DNA: TGTGCCAGTAGTGGAGGGGACGGCTACACCTTC.

This clonotype was found a few times. The rearrangement joins TRBV28 to TRBJ1-2; D remains ambiguous. Germline lookup yields CDR1 MDHEN and CDR2 SYDVKM. Trimming removed 0 bases from V and 2 bases from J, with 13 bases in between. This CDR3 region has 16 residues. CDR3 sequence: CASSLWQSNTNYGYTF. CDR3 in DNA: TGTGCCAGCAGTTTATGGCAGAGCAACACAAACTATGGCTACACCTTC.

This clonotype was picked up many times. V is TRBV7-2 and J is TRBJ2-3; D possibly uses TRBD1 or TRBD2 (6 bases each). V was cut by 4 bases and J by 1 base, with 9 bases left in between. Looked up from germline, CDR1 is SGHTA and CDR2 is FQGNSA. The CDR3 consists of 14 residues. This CDR3 reads CASSSGAGTDTQYF. CDR3 DNA: TGTGCCAGCAGCTCGGGGGCAGGCACAGATACGCAGTATTTT.

In its sample, this clonotype was seen many times. The V gene is TRBV9, the J gene TRBJ2-7, with 10 bases lining up with TRBD2. V was clipped by 4 bases and J by 6 bases; unmatched bases: 7. The germline V gene has CDR1 SGDLS and CDR2 YYNGEE. CDR3 length equals 14 residues. The CDR3 spells CASSQLAGPTEQYF. DNA for the CDR3: TGTGCCAGCAGCCAACTAGCGGGGCCTACCGAGCAGTACTTC. The full variable domain, rest sourced from reference TRBV9 and TRBJ2-7, is DSGVTQTPKHLITATGQRVTLRCSPRSGDLSVYWYQQSLDQGLQFLIQYYNGEERAKGNILERFSAQQFPDLHSELNLSSLELGDSALYFCASSQLAGPTEQYFGPGTRLTVT.

This clonotype was seen many times. J is TRBJ2-2 and V is TRBV6-6; D gene unclear. V was trimmed by 6 bases and J by 0 bases, leaving 8 bases between them. CDR1 MNHNY and CDR2 SVGAGI come from the germline V gene (reference sequence). This CDR3 region has 14 residues. The CDR3 DNA is TGTGCCAGCAGGAGCGAACCGAACACCGGGGAGCTGTTTTTT. Its translation is CASRSEPNTGELFF.